The next 32 T cell receptor beta chains were all read from a single sample in a study of Tregs in tolerant kidney transplant recipients. Libraries were prepared by immunoSEQ multiplex PCR; TCRdb keeps only in-frame clonotypes and omits some of them. The repertoire holds fewer than 55,000 clones, approximately 89% seen once, with less than 20% in the top ten. The nonmyeloablative bone marrow transplants came from related graft donors, with transient mixed chimerism. Specimen: CD8+ T cells from blood (PBMCs), collected 12 months after the transplant. Every receptor here comes from a human patient who received a combined kidney and bone marrow transplant. These T cells may partly come from the graft donor.

V usage is TRBV2 and J usage is TRBJ1-2; 12 nucleotides agree with TRBD1. Germline loops: CDR1 SNHLY, CDR2 FYNNEI. The CDR3 has 14 residues. The V segment lost 6 bases and the J segment 3 bases; nucleotides outside the gene matches: 2. The CDR3 coding sequence is TGTGCCAGCAGCGGGACAGGGGGCGACTATGGCTACACCTTC. As protein: CASSGTGGDYGYTF.

This chain links TRBV15 with TRBJ2-1; 9 nucleotides align to TRBD2. Germline V gene lookup returns CDR1 LNHNV and CDR2 YYDKDF (reference sequence). The CDR3 is made up of 18 amino acids. With V trimmed by 2 bases and J by 8 bases, 16 bases remained unmatched. CDR3 coding DNA: TGTGCCACCAGCAGAACCCGTCAGCGGGAGGTCGGTATGGATGAGCAGTTCTTC. Amino acids: CATSRTRQREVGMDEQFF.

V and J are TRBV19 and TRBJ2-1; TRBD2 matches at 7 bases. This CDR3 spans 14 amino acids. Germline CDR1 reads LNHDA; CDR2 reads SQIVND (reference sequence). V gave up 5 bases and J gave up 4 bases; unmatched junction bases: 5. CDR3 region: CASSVFGGYNEQFF. The CDR3 DNA is TGTGCCAGTAGTGTATTCGGGGGGTACAATGAGCAGTTCTTC.

V gene TRBV25-1 combines with J gene TRBJ2-5; D perhaps matches TRBD1 (5 bases). V lost 1 base and J 5 bases, leaving 17 bases between the germline ends. Germline assignment: CDR1 MGHDK and CDR2 SYGVNS. This CDR3 is 16 amino acids long. The CDR3 is CASSELAGRSGETQYF. Here the CDR3 DNA reads TGTGCCAGCAGTGAATTAGCAGGTAGATCAGGGGAGACCCAGTACTTC. The full variable domain, in which reference TRBV25-1 and TRBJ2-5 provide the parts outside the CDR3, is EADIYQTPRYLVIGTGKKITLECSQTMGHDKMYWYQQDPGMELHLIHYSYGVNSTEKGDLSSESTVSRIRTEHFPLTLESARPSHTSQYLCASSELAGRSGETQYFGPGTRLLVL.

The chain carries TRBV9 and TRBJ2-1; D remains ambiguous. Trimming removed 0 bases at V and 5 bases at J, with 12 bases between. The germline V gene encodes CDR1 SGDLS and CDR2 YYNGEE. The CDR3 extends over 15 amino acids. The CDR3, as DNA: TGTGCCAGCAGCGTAGGGGCAGGTCCTAACAATGAGCAGTTCTTC. Its translation: CASSVGAGPNNEQFF.

The chain carries TRBV5-4 and TRBJ2-7; D possibly corresponds to TRBD1 (5 bases). CDR1 and CDR2 (germline): SGHNT, YYREEE (reference sequence). The CDR3 has 15 residues. V was cut by 4 bases and J by 2 bases, with 16 bases left in between. The CDR3 loop reads CASSPRIGDAYEQYF. Here the CDR3 DNA reads TGTGCCAGCAGCCCAAGAATAGGGGATGCCTACGAGCAGTACTTC. The entire variable domain, with the rest obtained from reference TRBV5-4 and TRBJ2-7, is as follows: ETGVTQSPTHLIKTRGQQVTLRCSSQSGHNTVSWYQQALGQGPQFIFQYYREEENGRGNFPPRFSGLQFPNYSSELNVNALELDDSALYLCASSPRIGDAYEQYFGPGTRLTVT.

The genes are TRBV29-1 and TRBJ1-1, with 9 bases fitting TRBD1. Germline V gene sequence: CDR1 SQVTM, CDR2 ANQGSEA. This CDR3 spans 14 amino acids. V gave up 5 bases and J gave up 3 bases; unmatched junction bases: 7. The CDR3 loop reads CSVQTGGDHTEAFF. The CDR3 coding sequence is TGCAGCGTTCAAACAGGGGGCGATCACACTGAAGCTTTCTTT.

The gene calls are TRBV2 and TRBJ1-5; 9 nucleotides agree with TRBD1. V was clipped by 4 bases and J by 3 bases; unmatched bases: 4. Germline CDR1 SNHLY, CDR2 FYNNEI. The CDR3 is 15 residues long. DNA for the CDR3: TGTGCCAGCAGTGGGTGGACAGGGGTCAATCAGCCCCAGCATTTT. Translated: CASSGWTGVNQPQHF.

The V gene is TRBV6-6, the J gene TRBJ2-1; a possible D gene is TRBD1 (7 bases). V was pared by 6 bases and J by 5 bases, with 17 bases between. Germline CDR1 MNHNY, CDR2 SVGAGI (reference sequence). The CDR3 is 15 amino acids. The CDR3: CASSLQGGGNNEQFF. In DNA, the CDR3 is TGTGCCAGCAGCCTCCAGGGGGGTGGGAACAATGAGCAGTTCTTC.

J is TRBJ2-7 and V is TRBV9, with D perhaps TRBD1 (5 bases). V shed 3 bases and J shed 4 bases, with 14 bases lying between them. The CDR3 spans 14 residues. From germline, CDR1 is SGDLS and CDR2 YYNGEE. The CDR3 DNA sequence: TGTGCCAGCAGCGGCGTGCGGACAAAGTACGAGCAGTACTTC. Residues: CASSGVRTKYEQYF.

Turning to this clone: One end of the junction is discordant with germline, which a read error may explain. The chain carries TRBV7-9 and TRBJ2-3; 7 nucleotides line up with TRBD1. This CDR3 region has 15 residues. From germline, CDR1 is SEHNR and CDR2 FQNEAQ (reference sequence). CDR3 DNA sequence: TGTGCCAGCAGCTTAAATTCGGAATCGCGGACAGGACCTACCTTT. This encodes CASSLNSESRTGPTF.

The chain employs TRBV10-3 and TRBJ2-2, with D maybe TRBD1 (6 bases). The CDR3 totals 16 residues. Trimming removed 0 bases from V and 5 bases from J, with 13 bases in between. Germline-derived CDR1 and CDR2 are ENHRY and SYGVKD. In DNA form, the CDR3 reads TGTGCCATCAGTGAGTCGCCGGACAGAAAGACCGGGGAGCTGTTTTTT. It codes for CAISESPDRKTGELFF.

This rearrangement joins TRBV7-9 to TRBJ2-1; 7 nucleotides line up with TRBD1. V gave up 5 bases and J gave up 1 base; unmatched junction bases: 2. CDR3 length equals 14 residues. The germline V gene has CDR1 SEHNR and CDR2 FQNEAQ (reference sequence). CDR3 amino acids: CASSDRVSYNEQFF. The CDR3 DNA reads TGTGCCAGCAGCGACAGGGTTTCCTACAATGAGCAGTTCTTC.

About this clone itself: A read error may account for a junction end that differs from germline. V and J are TRBV4-1 and TRBJ2-7; D is uncertain. This CDR3 has 15 amino acids. CDR1 is MGHRA and CDR2 is YSYEKL in the germline V gene. CDR3 DNA sequence: TGCGCCAGCACCCAAAAAGCAGGTGATTCCTACGAGCAGTACTTC. Translating it yields CASTQKAGDSYEQYF.

The chain couples TRBV2 to TRBJ2-5; maybe TRBD2 (5 bases). TRBJ2-7 matches the DNA end more closely, so the J call is doubtful. This CDR3 has 14 amino acids. Germline-derived CDR1 and CDR2 are SNHLY and FYNNEI. CDR3 DNA sequence: TGTGCCAGCAGAGAGATAGGGAGCTCCTACGAGCAGTACTTC. It specifies CASREIGSSYEQYF.

This chain joins TRBV2 and TRBJ1-2; D uncertain. From germline, CDR1 is SNHLY and CDR2 FYNNEI. With 9 bases removed from V and 5 bases from J, the gap between germline ends came to 22 bases. The CDR3 is made up of 15 amino acids. The CDR3 region has the DNA TGTGCCAGTACCCGGCCGGCGGGGTCGGAGTATGGCTACACCTTC. It encodes CASTRPAGSEYGYTF.

J is TRBJ2-1 and V is TRBV7-9; TRBD2 matches 10 bases. J gave up 7 bases and V 5 bases, and 8 bases lay outside the gene matches. The CDR3 has 15 amino acids. Germline values: CDR1 SEHNR, CDR2 FQNEAQ (reference sequence). CDR3 loop: CASSRSAGGTNEQFF. Here the CDR3 DNA reads TGTGCCAGCAGCCGATCAGCGGGAGGGACGAATGAGCAGTTCTTC.

The chain carries TRBV19 and TRBJ2-2; 13 bases align to TRBD2. V shed 7 bases and J 7 bases; nucleotides not matched to a gene: 3. This CDR3 region has 14 residues. Germline-derived CDR1 and CDR2 are LNHDA and SQIVND (reference sequence). DNA for the CDR3: TGTGCCAGTACACTAGCGGGAGGGGTCGGGGAGCTGTTTTTT. It specifies CASTLAGGVGELFF.

The V and J genes are TRBV27 and TRBJ2-7, with TRBD2 matching 9 bases. With V trimmed by 3 bases and J by 3 bases, 3 bases remained unmatched. Germline V lookup: CDR1 MNHEY, CDR2 SMNVEV (reference sequence). CDR3 size: 14 residues. The CDR3 sequence is CASSLSSGSYEQYF. In DNA form, the CDR3 reads TGTGCCAGCAGTTTGAGTAGCGGGAGCTACGAGCAGTACTTC.

The chain joins TRBV5-4 to TRBJ2-7; TRBD1 agrees at 9 bases. CDR1 is SGHNT and CDR2 is YYREEE in the germline V gene (reference sequence). The CDR3 has 14 residues. V was pared by 4 bases and J by 4 bases, with 6 bases of the junction left unmatched. The CDR3: CASSGTGQLYEQYF. The DNA of the CDR3 is TGTGCCAGCAGCGGGACAGGGCAATTGTACGAGCAGTACTTC.

The chain combines TRBV6-7 with TRBJ1-3, with D uncertain. TRBV6-7 is an open reading frame whose function is uncertain. The CDR3 is 24 amino acids. Trimming shortened V by 1 base and J by 7 bases, and 41 bases separated the two germline ends. The CDR3 DNA sequence: TGTGCCAGCAGTTACTGGAACCGGGTCCCCTACAATTCGTCTAGGTTTAGAAGGAGGAACACCATATATTTT. Its translation is CASSYWNRVPYNSSRFRRRNTIYF.

The V call is TRBV4-3, the J call TRBJ2-1, with D maybe TRBD2 (5 bases). The CDR3 totals 17 residues. CDR1 and CDR2 (germline): LGHNA, YSLEER. V lost 1 base and J lost 0, with 13 bases in between. CDR3 DNA: TGCGCCAGCAGCCAAGTATGGCCCGGGGACTCCTACAATGAGCAGTTCTTC. It encodes CASSQVWPGDSYNEQFF.

The chain links TRBV6-6 to TRBJ1-4; D may be TRBD1 (6 bases). Germline CDR1 MNHNY, CDR2 SVGAGI (reference sequence). The CDR3 consists of 16 residues. V was clipped by 6 bases and J by 5 bases, with 19 bases between them. The DNA for the CDR3 is TGTGCCAGCAGCACCAGGGCCGGGACATTAAATGAAAAACTGTTTTTT. It is translated as CASSTRAGTLNEKLFF.

V usage is TRBV13 and J usage is TRBJ2-5, with TRBD2 identical over 10 bases. Germline V gene data show CDR1 as PRHDT and CDR2 as FYEKMQ (reference sequence). With 1 base clipped from V and 7 bases from J, the junction kept 6 bases outside the gene matches. The CDR3 totals 15 residues. The CDR3 region is CASSLATSGSVTQYF. As DNA, the CDR3 is TGTGCCAGCAGCTTAGCGACTAGCGGGTCTGTGACCCAGTACTTC.

The chain has TRBV6-5 and TRBJ2-1; D is ambiguous. V gave up 7 bases and J gave up 2 bases, with 9 bases separating them. Looked up from germline, CDR1 is MNHEY and CDR2 is SVGAGI. The CDR3 has 13 residues. Here the CDR3 reads CASTRGAYNEQFF. CDR3 bases: TGTGCCAGCACCCGAGGAGCCTACAATGAGCAGTTCTTC.

The chain uses TRBV6-4 and TRBJ2-1; TRBD2 matches 11 bases. After removal of 9 bases from V and 3 bases from J, the junction contained 10 bases not matched to a gene. CDR3 length: 16 residues. Germline V lookup: CDR1 MRHNA, CDR2 SNTAGT. CDR3: CARPEVAGGLYNEQFF. CDR3 nucleotides: TGTGCCAGACCCGAAGTAGCGGGGGGGCTCTACAATGAGCAGTTCTTC.

This chain uses TRBV9 with TRBJ2-3, with a tentative D call TRBD1 (7 bases). The germline gives CDR1 SGDLS, CDR2 YYNGEE. This CDR3 has 15 residues. The ends were cut back, 6 bases at V and 5 bases at J, with 19 bases in the middle. CDR3 sequence reads: CASTETGTYLDTQYF. In DNA form, the CDR3 reads TGTGCCAGCACAGAGACAGGGACTTACCTAGATACGCAGTATTTT.

The chain uses TRBV7-6 and TRBJ2-1, with a tentative D call TRBD2 (6 bases). Germline V CDR1 and CDR2: SGHVS, FNYEAQ. The V and J ends lost 5 bases and 0 bases respectively, with 20 bases between them. The CDR3 length is 18 residues. CDR3 loop: CASSTWARAGSSYNEQFF. DNA for the CDR3: TGTGCCAGCAGCACTTGGGCGCGGGCGGGGAGCTCCTACAATGAGCAGTTCTTC.

The chain links TRBV7-6 to TRBJ2-5, with 14 bases lining up with TRBD2. The CDR3 contains 18 residues. V lost 3 bases, J lost 10 bases, and 16 bases stayed unmatched. CDR1 is SGHVS, CDR2 FNYEAQ, per germline. CDR3 sequence reads: CASSLWTSGGSLRVDQYF. The CDR3 DNA sequence: TGTGCCAGCAGCTTGTGGACTAGCGGGGGGTCCCTGCGGGTGGACCAGTACTTC.

This clone was seen more than once but under ten times. The sample holds other DNA sequences that translate to the same CDR3. The CDR3 here is CASSQDRGYGNTIYF. CDR3 bases: TGCGCCAGCAGCCAAGACAGGGGGTATGGAAACACCATATATTTT. The chain recombines TRBV4-3 with TRBJ1-3; 7 bases align to TRBD1. CDR1 is LGHNA and CDR2 is YSLEER in the germline V gene. CDR3 length: 15 amino acids. Trimming removed 0 bases from V and 3 bases from J; junction bases left unmatched: 2.

The rearrangement links TRBV5-1 to TRBJ1-4; no definite D call. Trimming stripped 4 bases from V and 12 bases from J, with 7 bases between. The germline V gene encodes CDR1 SGHRS and CDR2 YFSETQ. The CDR3 runs to 10 residues. DNA for the CDR3: TGCGCCAGCAGCGGGGAGGAACTGTTTTTT. It encodes CASSGEELFF.

The chain has TRBV6-5 and TRBJ2-3; D not resolved. The germline gives CDR1 MNHEY, CDR2 SVGAGI. V lost 1 base and J 4 bases, leaving 9 bases between the germline ends. CDR3 length equals 14 residues. CDR3 protein: CASSYLGQADTQYF. Here the CDR3 DNA reads TGTGCCAGCAGTTACTTAGGTCAGGCAGATACGCAGTATTTT.